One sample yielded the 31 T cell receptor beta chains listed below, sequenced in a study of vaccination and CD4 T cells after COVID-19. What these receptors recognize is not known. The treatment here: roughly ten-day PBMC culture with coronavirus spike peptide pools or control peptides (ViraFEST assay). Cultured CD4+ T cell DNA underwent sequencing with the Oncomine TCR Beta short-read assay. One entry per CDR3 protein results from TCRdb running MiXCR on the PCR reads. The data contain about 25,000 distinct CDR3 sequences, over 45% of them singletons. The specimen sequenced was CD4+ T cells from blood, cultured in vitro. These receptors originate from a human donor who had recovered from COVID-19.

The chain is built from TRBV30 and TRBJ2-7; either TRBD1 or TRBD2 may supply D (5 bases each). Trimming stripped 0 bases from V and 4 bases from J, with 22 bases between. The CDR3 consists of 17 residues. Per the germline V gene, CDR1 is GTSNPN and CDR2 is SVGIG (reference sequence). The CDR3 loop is CAWSVFRGRGTGYEQYF. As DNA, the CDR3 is TGTGCCTGGAGTGTGTTTCGGGGACGGGGTACGGGATACGAGCAGTACTTC.

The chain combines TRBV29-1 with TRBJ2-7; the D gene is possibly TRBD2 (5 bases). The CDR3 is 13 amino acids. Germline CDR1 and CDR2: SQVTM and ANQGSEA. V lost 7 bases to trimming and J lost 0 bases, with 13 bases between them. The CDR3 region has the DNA TGCAGCGAGGACTGGGAGAGCTCCTACGAGCAGTACTTC. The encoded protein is CSEDWESSYEQYF.

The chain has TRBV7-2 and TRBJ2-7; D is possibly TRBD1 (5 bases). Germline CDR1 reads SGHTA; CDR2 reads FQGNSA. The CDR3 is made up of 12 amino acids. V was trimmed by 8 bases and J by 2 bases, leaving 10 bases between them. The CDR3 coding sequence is TGTGCCAGCCGGTCGGACACCTACGAGCAGTACTTC. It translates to CASRSDTYEQYF.

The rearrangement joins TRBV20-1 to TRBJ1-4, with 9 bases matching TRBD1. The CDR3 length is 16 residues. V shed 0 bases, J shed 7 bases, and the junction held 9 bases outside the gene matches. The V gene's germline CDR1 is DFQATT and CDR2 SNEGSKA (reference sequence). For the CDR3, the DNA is TGCAGTGCTAGAGAAACCCGGGGACAGGGATTTGAAAAACTGTTTTTT. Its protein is CSARETRGQGFEKLFF.

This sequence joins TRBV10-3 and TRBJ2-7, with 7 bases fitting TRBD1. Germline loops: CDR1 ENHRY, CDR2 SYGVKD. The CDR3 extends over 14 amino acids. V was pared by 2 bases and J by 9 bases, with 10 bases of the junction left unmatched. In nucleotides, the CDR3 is TGTGCCATCAGTGAGGGACAGGCTCTACGAGGGCAGTACTTC. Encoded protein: CAISEGQALRGQYF.

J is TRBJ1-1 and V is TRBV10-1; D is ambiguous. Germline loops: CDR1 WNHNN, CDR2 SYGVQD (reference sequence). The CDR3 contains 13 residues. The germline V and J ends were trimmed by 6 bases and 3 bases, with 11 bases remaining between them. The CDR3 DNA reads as TGCGCCAGCAGGGAGGACGGCTACACTGAAGCTTTCTTT. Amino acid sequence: CASREDGYTEAFF.

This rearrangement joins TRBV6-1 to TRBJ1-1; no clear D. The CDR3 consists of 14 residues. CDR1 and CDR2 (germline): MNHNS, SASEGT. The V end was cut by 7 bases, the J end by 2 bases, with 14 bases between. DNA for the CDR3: TGTGCCAGCACCCCTAGGCACTTCAACACTGAAGCTTTCTTT. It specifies CASTPRHFNTEAFF.

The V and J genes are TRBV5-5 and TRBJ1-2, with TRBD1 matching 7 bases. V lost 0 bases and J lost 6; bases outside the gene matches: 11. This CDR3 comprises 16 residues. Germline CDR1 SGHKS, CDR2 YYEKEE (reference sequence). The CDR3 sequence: CASSLVGGAGENGYTF. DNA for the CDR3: TGTGCCAGCAGCTTGGTAGGGGGCGCGGGTGAAAATGGCTACACCTTC. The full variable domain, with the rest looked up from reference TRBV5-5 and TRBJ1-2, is DAGVTQSPTHLIKTRGQQVTLRCSPISGHKSVSWYQQVLGQGPQFIFQYYEKEERGRGNFPDRFSARQFPNYSSELNVNALLLGDSALYLCASSLVGGAGENGYTFGSGTRLTVV.

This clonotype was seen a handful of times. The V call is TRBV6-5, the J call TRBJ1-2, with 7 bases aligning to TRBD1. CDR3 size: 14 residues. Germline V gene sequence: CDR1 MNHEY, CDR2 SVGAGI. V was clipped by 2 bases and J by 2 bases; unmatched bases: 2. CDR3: CASSYGQENYGYTF. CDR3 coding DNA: TGTGCCAGCAGTTACGGACAGGAAAACTATGGCTACACCTTC.

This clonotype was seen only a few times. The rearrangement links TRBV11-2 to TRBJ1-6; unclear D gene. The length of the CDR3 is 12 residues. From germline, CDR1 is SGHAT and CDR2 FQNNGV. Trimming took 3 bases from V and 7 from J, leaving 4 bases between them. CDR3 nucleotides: TGTGCCAGCAGCTTGCCGAATTCACCCCTCCACTTT. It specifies CASSLPNSPLHF.

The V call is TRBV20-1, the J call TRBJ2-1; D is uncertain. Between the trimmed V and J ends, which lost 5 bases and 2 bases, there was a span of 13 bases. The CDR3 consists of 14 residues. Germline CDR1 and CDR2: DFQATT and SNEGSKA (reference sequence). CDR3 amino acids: CSASPPKAYNEQFF. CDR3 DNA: TGCAGTGCTTCCCCCCCAAAGGCCTACAATGAGCAGTTCTTC.

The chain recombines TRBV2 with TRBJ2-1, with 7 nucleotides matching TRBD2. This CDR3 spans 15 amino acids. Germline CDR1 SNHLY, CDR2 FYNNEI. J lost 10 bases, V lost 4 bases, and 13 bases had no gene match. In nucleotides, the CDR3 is TGTGCCAGCAGTGTTTCCCCCCTGGGGAGGGGCGAGCAGTTCTTC. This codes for CASSVSPLGRGEQFF. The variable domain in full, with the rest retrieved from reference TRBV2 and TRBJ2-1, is EPEVTQTPSHQVTQMGQEVILRCVPISNHLYFYWYRQILGQKVEFLVSFYNNEISEKSEIFDDQFSVERPDGSNFTLKIRSTKLEDSAMYFCASSVSPLGRGEQFFGPGTRLTVL.

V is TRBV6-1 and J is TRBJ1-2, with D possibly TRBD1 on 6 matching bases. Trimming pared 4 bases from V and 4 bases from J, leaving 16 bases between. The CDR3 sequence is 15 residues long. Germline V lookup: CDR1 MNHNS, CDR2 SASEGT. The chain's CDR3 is CASSGQVDDPYGYTF. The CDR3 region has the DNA TGTGCCAGCAGTGGACAGGTCGACGACCCCTATGGCTACACCTTC.

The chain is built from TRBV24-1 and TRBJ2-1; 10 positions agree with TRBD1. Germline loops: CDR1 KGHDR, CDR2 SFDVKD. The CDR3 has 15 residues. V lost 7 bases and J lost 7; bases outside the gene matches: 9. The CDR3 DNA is TGTGCCACCAGCAAGAGCGGGACAGGGGATAATGAGCAGTTCTTC. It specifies CATSKSGTGDNEQFF.

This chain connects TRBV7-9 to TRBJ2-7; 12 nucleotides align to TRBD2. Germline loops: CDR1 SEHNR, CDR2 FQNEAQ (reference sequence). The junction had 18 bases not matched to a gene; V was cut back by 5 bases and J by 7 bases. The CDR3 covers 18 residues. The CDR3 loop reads CASSGSSPSGGAFGEQYF. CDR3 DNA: TGTGCCAGCAGCGGGAGCAGCCCTAGCGGGGGGGCCTTCGGTGAGCAGTACTTC.

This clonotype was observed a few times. The CDR3 spells CSASTLNQPQHF. The CDR3 DNA follows: TGCAGTGCTAGTACCCTCAACCAGCCCCAGCATTTT. This chain connects TRBV20-1 to TRBJ1-5; no clear D gene. Trimming removed 3 bases at V and 7 bases at J, with 10 bases between. This CDR3 has 12 amino acids. Germline CDR1 is DFQATT and CDR2 is SNEGSKA (reference sequence).

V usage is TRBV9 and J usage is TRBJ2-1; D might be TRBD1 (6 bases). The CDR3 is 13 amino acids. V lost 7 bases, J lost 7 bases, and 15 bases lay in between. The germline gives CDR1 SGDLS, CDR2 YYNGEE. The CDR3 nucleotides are TGTGCCAGCTCCAGGGGTTCGTTGAATGAGCAGTTCTTC. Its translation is CASSRGSLNEQFF.

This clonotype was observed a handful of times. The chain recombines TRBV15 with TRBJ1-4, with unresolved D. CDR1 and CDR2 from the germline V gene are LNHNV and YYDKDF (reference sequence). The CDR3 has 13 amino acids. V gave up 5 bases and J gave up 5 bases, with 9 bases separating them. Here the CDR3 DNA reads TGTGCCACCAGCGGCAGCCCGAATGAAAAACTGTTTTTT. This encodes CATSGSPNEKLFF.

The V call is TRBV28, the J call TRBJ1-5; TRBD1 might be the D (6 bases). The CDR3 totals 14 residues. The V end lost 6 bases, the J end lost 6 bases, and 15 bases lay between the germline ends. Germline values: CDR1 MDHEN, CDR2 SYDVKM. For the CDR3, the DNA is TGTGCCAGCAGGTATAACAGGGCTGGTCAGCCCCAGCATTTT. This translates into CASRYNRAGQPQHF.

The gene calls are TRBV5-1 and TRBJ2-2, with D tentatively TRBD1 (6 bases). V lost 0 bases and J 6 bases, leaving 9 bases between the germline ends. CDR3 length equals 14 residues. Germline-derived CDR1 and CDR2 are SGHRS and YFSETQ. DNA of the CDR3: TGCGCCAGCAGCTTGGCGGCAGGGGCCGGGGAGCTGTTTTTT. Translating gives CASSLAAGAGELFF.

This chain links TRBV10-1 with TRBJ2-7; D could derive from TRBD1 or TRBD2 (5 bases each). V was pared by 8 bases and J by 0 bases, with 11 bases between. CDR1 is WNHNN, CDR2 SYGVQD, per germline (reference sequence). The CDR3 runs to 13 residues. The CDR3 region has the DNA TGCGCCAGCGGGACCGACAGCTCCTACGAGCAGTACTTC. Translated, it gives CASGTDSSYEQYF.

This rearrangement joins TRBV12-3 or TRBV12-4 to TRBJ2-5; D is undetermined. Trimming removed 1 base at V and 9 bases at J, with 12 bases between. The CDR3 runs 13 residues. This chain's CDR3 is CASSLGIQWAQYF. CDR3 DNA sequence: TGTGCCAGCAGTTTAGGTATCCAGTGGGCCCAGTACTTC.

The DNA of the CDR3 is TGTGCCAGCAGCCGGGACAGCGGGTCTGGCTACACCTTC. Its protein is CASSRDSGSGYTF. The rearrangement uses TRBV7-9 and TRBJ1-2, with 7 bases that match TRBD1. This CDR3 has 13 amino acids. The trim removed 5 bases at V and 7 bases at J, leaving 7 bases unmatched. Germline CDR1 reads SEHNR; CDR2 reads FQNEAQ (reference sequence).

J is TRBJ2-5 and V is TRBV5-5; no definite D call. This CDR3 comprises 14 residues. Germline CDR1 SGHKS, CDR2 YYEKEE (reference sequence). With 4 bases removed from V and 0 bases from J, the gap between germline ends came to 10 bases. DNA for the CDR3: TGTGCCAGCAGCATTAGACTGAACCAAGAGACCCAGTACTTC. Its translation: CASSIRLNQETQYF.

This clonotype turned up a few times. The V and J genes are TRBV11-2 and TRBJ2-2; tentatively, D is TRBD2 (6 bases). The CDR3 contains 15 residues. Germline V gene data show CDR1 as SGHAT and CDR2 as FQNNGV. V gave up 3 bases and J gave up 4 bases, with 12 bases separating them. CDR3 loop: CASSFGASATGELFF. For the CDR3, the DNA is TGTGCCAGCAGCTTTGGGGCTAGCGCCACCGGGGAGCTGTTTTTT. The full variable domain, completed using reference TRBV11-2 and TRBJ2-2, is EAGVAQSPRYKIIEKRQSVAFWCNPISGHATLYWYQQILGQGPKLLIQFQNNGVVDDSQLPKDRFSAERLKGVDSTLKIQPAKLEDSAVYLCASSFGASATGELFFGEGSRLTVL.

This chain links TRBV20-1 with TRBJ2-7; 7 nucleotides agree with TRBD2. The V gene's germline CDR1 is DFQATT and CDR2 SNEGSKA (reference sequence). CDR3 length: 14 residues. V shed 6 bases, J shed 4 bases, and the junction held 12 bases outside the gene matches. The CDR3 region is CSARPPGGRYEQYF. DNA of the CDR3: TGCAGTGCCAGGCCCCCGGGGGGTCGGTACGAGCAGTACTTC.

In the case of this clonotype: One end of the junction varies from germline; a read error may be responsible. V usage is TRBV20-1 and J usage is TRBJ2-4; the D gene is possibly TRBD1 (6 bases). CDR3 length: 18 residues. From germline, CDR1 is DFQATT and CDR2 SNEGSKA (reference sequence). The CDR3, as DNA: TGCAGTGCTAGAGATAGGGGGTGGAGCGGCCAAGGGGGAAACATCCAGTACTTC. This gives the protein CSARDRGWSGQGGNIQYF.

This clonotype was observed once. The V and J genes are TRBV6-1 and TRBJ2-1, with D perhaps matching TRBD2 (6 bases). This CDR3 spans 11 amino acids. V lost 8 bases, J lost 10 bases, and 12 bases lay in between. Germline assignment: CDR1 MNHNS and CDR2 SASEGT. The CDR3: CASLGSGEQFF. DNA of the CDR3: TGTGCCAGCCTCGGGAGCGGGGAGCAGTTCTTC.

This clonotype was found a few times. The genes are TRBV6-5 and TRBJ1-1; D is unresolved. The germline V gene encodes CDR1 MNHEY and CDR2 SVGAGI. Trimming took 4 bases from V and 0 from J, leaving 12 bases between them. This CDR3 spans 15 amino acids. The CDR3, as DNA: TGTGCCAGCAGTTCCGAACAGCGAATGAACACTGAAGCTTTCTTT. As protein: CASSSEQRMNTEAFF.

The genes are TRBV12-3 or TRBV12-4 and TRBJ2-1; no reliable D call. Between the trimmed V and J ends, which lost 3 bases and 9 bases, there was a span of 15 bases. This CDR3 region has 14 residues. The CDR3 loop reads CASSLMGIVGEQFF. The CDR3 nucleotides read TGTGCCAGCAGTTTGATGGGTATAGTAGGTGAGCAGTTCTTC.

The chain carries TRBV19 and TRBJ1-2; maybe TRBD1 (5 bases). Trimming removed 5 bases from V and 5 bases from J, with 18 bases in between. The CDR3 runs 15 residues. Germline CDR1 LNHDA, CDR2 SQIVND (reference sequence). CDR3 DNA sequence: TGTGCCAGTAGTGGAAATCCGACAGTGGGGTATGGCTACACCTTC. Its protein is CASSGNPTVGYGYTF.